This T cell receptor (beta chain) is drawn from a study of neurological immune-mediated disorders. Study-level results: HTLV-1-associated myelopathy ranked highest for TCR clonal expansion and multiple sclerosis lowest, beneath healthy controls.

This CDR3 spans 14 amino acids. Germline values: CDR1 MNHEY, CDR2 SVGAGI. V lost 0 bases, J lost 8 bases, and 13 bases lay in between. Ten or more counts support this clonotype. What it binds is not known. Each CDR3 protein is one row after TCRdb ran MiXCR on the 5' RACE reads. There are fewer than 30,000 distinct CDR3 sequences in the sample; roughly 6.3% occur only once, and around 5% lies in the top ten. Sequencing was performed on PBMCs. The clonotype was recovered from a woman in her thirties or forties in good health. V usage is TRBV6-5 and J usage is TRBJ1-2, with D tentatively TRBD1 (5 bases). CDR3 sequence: CASSYSGGKGGYTF. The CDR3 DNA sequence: TGTGCCAGCAGTTACTCGGGGGGGAAAGGAGGCTACACCTTC.